The 12 T cell receptor beta chains reported below all come from one sample, sequenced in a study of cytomegalovirus exposure and HLA in healthy donors. With 60 Vbeta and 13 Jbeta primers, the PCR was carried out. Sequencing used immunoSEQ multiplex PCR; TCRdb keeps in-frame clones, though not all of them. Altogether some 150,000 clones are present, under 85% being singletons, with the ten largest covering roughly 6.7%. Sequencing was done on a sample of PBMCs. All receptors come from a woman in her forties in good health and CMV-seropositive.

The rearrangement links TRBV11-3 to TRBJ2-3; 12 nucleotides align to TRBD2. V was pared by 9 bases and J by 0 bases, with 13 bases of the junction left unmatched. Looked up from germline, CDR1 is SGHNT and CDR2 is YENEEA. The CDR3 sequence is 18 residues long. The chain's CDR3 is CASFGVASGGGSTDTQYF. In DNA form, the CDR3 reads TGTGCCAGTTTCGGGGTGGCTAGCGGGGGGGGAAGCACAGATACGCAGTATTTT. Filled out from reference TRBV11-3 and TRBJ2-3, the complete variable domain reads EAGVVQSPRYKIIEKKQPVAFWCNPISGHNTLYWYLQNLGQGPELLIRYENEEAVDDSQLPKDRFSAERLKGVDSTLKIQPAELGDSAVYLCASFGVASGGGSTDTQYFGPGTRLTVL.

The V call is TRBV2, the J call TRBJ2-1; D perhaps matches TRBD1 (6 bases). V dropped 8 bases and J dropped 12 bases, with 14 bases sitting between them. Germline V gene lookup returns CDR1 SNHLY and CDR2 FYNNEI. This CDR3 has 11 residues. CDR3 region: CASSRETGQFF. For the CDR3, the DNA is TGTGCCAGCTCAAGAGAGACAGGGCAGTTCTTC.

The chain recombines TRBV6-5 with TRBJ1-2; the D is unclear. Germline CDR1 and CDR2: MNHEY and SVGAGI. V lost 6 bases to trimming and J lost 4 bases, with 12 bases between them. The CDR3 sequence is 13 residues long. The CDR3 sequence: CASSPGFLYGYTF. The CDR3 region has the DNA TGTGCCAGCAGCCCGGGTTTCCTCTATGGCTACACCTTC.

Only one count was recorded for this clone. The chain is built from TRBV15 and TRBJ1-3; D might be TRBD1 (6 bases). The germline V gene has CDR1 LNHNV and CDR2 YYDKDF (reference sequence). The CDR3 has 14 residues. V was shortened by 5 bases and J by 4 bases, with 12 bases between the two germline ends. The CDR3 protein is CATSDPGGGNTIYF. In DNA form, the CDR3 reads TGTGCCACCAGCGACCCGGGGGGCGGAAACACCATATATTTT.

This chain uses TRBV6-5 with TRBJ1-2, with 7 bases fitting TRBD1. There are 13 residues in the CDR3. Trimming cost V 5 bases and J 3 bases; bases outside gene matches: 3. The germline CDR1 and CDR2 sequences are MNHEY and SVGAGI. In DNA, the CDR3 is TGTGCCAGCAGTGGGACAGACTACTATGGCTACACCTTC. It translates to CASSGTDYYGYTF.

The V call is TRBV15, the J call TRBJ2-5, with 9 bases matching TRBD2. J gave up 5 bases and V 0 bases, and 7 bases lay outside the gene matches. Germline lookup yields CDR1 LNHNV and CDR2 YYDKDF (reference sequence). This CDR3 region has 16 residues. CDR3 sequence: CATSRDGAGGRETQYF. In DNA, the CDR3 is TGTGCCACCAGCAGAGATGGGGCGGGGGGGCGGGAGACCCAGTACTTC.

The chain has TRBV6-5 and TRBJ1-5; 8 bases map to TRBD1. This CDR3 comprises 13 residues. Germline V gene sequence: CDR1 MNHEY, CDR2 SVGAGI. J was trimmed by 6 bases and V by 5 bases; bases with no gene match: 3. In nucleotides, the CDR3 is TGTGCCAGCAGTCCCGACAGGGGTCAGCCCCAGCATTTT. It yields the protein CASSPDRGQPQHF.

The chain recombines TRBV6-5 with TRBJ1-2; the match to TRBD1 covers 9 bases. CDR1 MNHEY and CDR2 SVGAGI come from the germline V gene. This CDR3 is 13 amino acids long. The ends lost 8 bases at V and 8 bases at J; junction bases unmatched: 9. This CDR3 is CASGTGTSRGYTF. The CDR3 nucleotides are TGTGCCAGCGGGACAGGGACGAGTCGAGGCTACACCTTC.

The chain has TRBV9 and TRBJ2-1; 8 bases line up with TRBD1. Germline CDR1 reads SGDLS; CDR2 reads YYNGEE. Losses at the gene ends were 3 bases for V and 7 bases for J; bases not matched to a gene: 6. This CDR3 contains 14 residues. The CDR3 coding sequence is TGTGCCAGCAGCGCCCGACAGGGGCAGAATGAGCAGTTCTTC. Its protein is CASSARQGQNEQFF.

As DNA, the CDR3 is TGCAGCGTATCGGGGAGACACGTGGAGACCCAGTACTTC. Its translation: CSVSGRHVETQYF. The V call is TRBV29-1, the J call TRBJ2-5; D may be TRBD2 (5 bases). V was pared by 6 bases and J by 5 bases, with 16 bases between. Germline V gives CDR1 SQVTM, CDR2 ANQGSEA. This CDR3 region has 13 residues.

The genes are TRBV9 and TRBJ2-1; D possibly corresponds to TRBD1 (6 bases). The length of the CDR3 is 15 residues. V lost 0 bases to trimming and J lost 4 bases, with 11 bases between them. Germline V gives CDR1 SGDLS, CDR2 YYNGEE. The CDR3 nucleotides read TGTGCCAGCAGCGTAGACGAGGGGGATTACAATGAGCAGTTCTTC. Its translation is CASSVDEGDYNEQFF.

The CDR3 is CASSTGDAVNTEAFF. The CDR3 DNA follows: TGTGCCAGCAGTACAGGGGACGCCGTGAACACTGAAGCTTTCTTT. This chain uses TRBV2 with TRBJ1-1; TRBD1 agrees at 7 bases. Germline values: CDR1 SNHLY, CDR2 FYNNEI. After removal of 5 bases from V and 0 bases from J, the junction contained 6 bases not matched to a gene. CDR3 size: 15 residues.